This is a list of T cell receptor beta chains from one sample in a study of cytomegalovirus exposure and HLA in healthy donors. TCRdb keeps only in-frame clones here, not all; method: immunoSEQ multiplex PCR. The sample shows about 73,000 clones, over 90% of them seen only once. Sequenced material: PBMCs. The origin of the receptors is a woman aged 18-29 years in good health and CMV-seropositive. Both conserved end residues are part of each CDR3. A D gene is named only where the DNA matches it firmly. The size of a clone is reported for some rows only, either as once, few or many, or as a class for expanded clones.

.	.	TRBV25-1	TRBJ1-2	TGTGCCAGCAGTGAACTTTTAGCGGGCGACTATGGCTACACCTTC	CASSELLAGDYGYTF
.	.	TRBV19	TRBJ1-1	TGTGCCAGTACCCCCGACCGGACTCCGGACACTGAAGCTTTCTTT	CASTPDRTPDTEAFF
.	.	TRBV11-2	TRBJ2-7	TGTGCCAGCAGTCTCACCCGGGACATCGAGCAGTACTTC	CASSLTRDIEQYF
.	TRBD2	TRBV7-2	TRBJ2-1	TGTGCCAGCAGCCACCCCATGTCGGGGGGGAGGTCGGGGCAGTTCTTC	CASSHPMSGGRSGQFF
.	.	TRBV20-1	TRBJ2-7	TGCAGTGCTAGAAAATCGGAGCAGTACTTC	CSARKSEQYF
.	.	TRBV5-4	TRBJ1-5	TGTGCCAGCAGAACGGCAGGGTCGAGCAATCAGCCCCAGCATTTT	CASRTAGSSNQPQHF
.	.	TRBV7-3	TRBJ2-3	TGTGCCAGCAGCTTAGTCGGTAGCACAGATACGCAGTATTTT	CASSLVGSTDTQYF
.	.	TRBV19	TRBJ2-1	TGTGCCAGTAGTATTTCTGGGGGCTACTACGAGCAGTTCTTC	CASSISGGYYEQFF
once	.	TRBV6-6	TRBJ2-3	TGTGCCAGCACTAAAGCCCTTCAGGGGTACACAGATACGCAGTATTTT	CASTKALQGYTDTQYF
.	TRBD1	TRBV7-2	TRBJ1-1	TGTGCCAGCAGCTTACAGGGGGTGGCCACTGAAGCTTTCTTT	CASSLQGVATEAFF
.	TRBD1	TRBV7-8	TRBJ2-1	TGTGCCAGCAGCACCCCCGGGACAGGACGTTACAATGAGCAGTTCTTC	CASSTPGTGRYNEQFF
.	TRBD2	TRBV27	TRBJ2-5	TGTGCCAGCAGTCGCCTCGGGGTAGCGGGGGTTCAAGAGACCCAGTACTTC	CASSRLGVAGVQETQYF
.	.	TRBV6-1	TRBJ1-1	TGTGCCAGCAGCCCGTGGCCTTTCTTT	CASSPWPFF
.	TRBD1	TRBV28	TRBJ2-4	TGTGCCAGCAGTGGGCCAAGACAGGGGGCCAAAAACATTCAGTACTTC	CASSGPRQGAKNIQYF
.	TRBD2	TRBV7-9	TRBJ2-7	TGTGCCAGCAGCTCCTGGACTAGTTCCGAGCAGTACTTC	CASSSWTSSEQYF
.	TRBD1	TRBV28	TRBJ1-2	TGTGCCAGCCAAGGACAGGGTCTTGTTGGCTACACCTTC	CASQGQGLVGYTF
.	.	TRBV7-3	TRBJ2-1	TGTGCCAGCAGCCAAGGGGCTAACCCCTACAATGAGCAGTTCTTC	CASSQGANPYNEQFF
.	TRBD1	TRBV7-3	TRBJ1-1	TGTGCCAGCAGCTTAACGCCAGGACAGGGCACTGAAGCTTTCTTT	CASSLTPGQGTEAFF
.	.	TRBV28	TRBJ1-2	TGTGCCAGCAGTCCCCGACATCTATATGGCTACACCTTC	CASSPRHLYGYTF
.	.	TRBV6-5	TRBJ1-2	TGTGCCAGCAGTTACGGCAGGGAGGGTGGCTACACCTTC	CASSYGREGGYTF
.	TRBD1	TRBV16	TRBJ1-5	TGTGCCAGCAGCCCCGGGAAGGGGGCGAATCAGCCCCAGCATTTT	CASSPGKGANQPQHF
once	TRBD1	TRBV9	TRBJ2-1	TGTGCCAGCAGCGGCGGACAGGGTCAATACAATGAGCAGTTCTTC	CASSGGQGQYNEQFF
once	.	TRBV28	TRBJ1-2	TGTGCCAGCAGTCCCAGGACAACAGGGTCGTATGGCTACACCTTC	CASSPRTTGSYGYTF
.	.	TRBV7-3	TRBJ2-5	TGTGCCAGCAGCTTAACGAAAACGGACCAAGAGACCCAGTACTTC	CASSLTKTDQETQYF
.	.	TRBV11-2	TRBJ2-7	TGTGCCAGCAGCTTAGTTCGGGGTTTGTACGAGCAGTACTTC	CASSLVRGLYEQYF
.	TRBD1	TRBV5-6	TRBJ2-2	TGTGCCAGCAGCCTGGACAGGGGGCGGTACACCGGGGAGCTGTTTTTT	CASSLDRGRYTGELFF
.	.	TRBV4-3	TRBJ2-7	TGCGCCAGCAGCCAAGATAAAAATGCCTACGAGCAGTACTTC	CASSQDKNAYEQYF
.	.	TRBV5-1	TRBJ1-5	TGCGCCAGCAGCCCCGCAGGGGCAAATCAGCCCCAGCATTTT	CASSPAGANQPQHF
.	.	TRBV7-3	TRBJ1-1	TGTGCCAGCAGCTCGAGTTATAACACTGAAGCTTTCTTT	CASSSSYNTEAFF
.	.	TRBV28	TRBJ1-2	TGTGCCAGCAACGGGGAAGTCTATGGCTACACCTTC	CASNGEVYGYTF
.	TRBD1	TRBV7-8	TRBJ2-2	TGTGCCAGCGAGACCTTGGACAGGGGTTCCCTGAACACCGGGGAGCTGTTTTTT	CASETLDRGSLNTGELFF
.	.	TRBV30	TRBJ2-2	TGTGCCTGGAGTGGCGGGACGGGTATCGGGGAGCTGTTTTTT	CAWSGGTGIGELFF
once	TRBD1	TRBV10-3	TRBJ1-2	TGTGCCATCAGGCACGACAGGGATCCGTCTTATGGCTACACCTTC	CAIRHDRDPSYGYTF
.	TRBD1	TRBV4-3	TRBJ1-1	TGCGCCAGCAGCCAGGCCAGGGGGGTTGGAACTGAAGCTTTCTTT	CASSQARGVGTEAFF
.	.	TRBV6-1	TRBJ1-4	TGTGCCAGCAGGCCCGGGCAGGGTTTAATGAGGAAACTGTTTTTT	CASRPGQGLMRKLFF
once	TRBD1	TRBV19	TRBJ1-1	TGTGCCAGTAGTTCTGGGGGACAGGGGAGGGACACTGAAGCTTTCTTT	CASSSGGQGRDTEAFF
.	TRBD2	TRBV10-3	TRBJ2-7	TGTGCCATCAGTGATAACGGACTAGCGGGAGGGATCTACGAGCAGTACTTC	CAISDNGLAGGIYEQYF
.	TRBD2	TRBV4-3	TRBJ2-1	TGCGCCAGCAGCCAAGGACTAGCGGGACCCTATGAGCAGTTCTTC	CASSQGLAGPYEQFF
once	.	TRBV18	TRBJ2-7	TGTGCCAGCTCCCCGGGACCCAGGGGTTACGAGCAGTACTTC	CASSPGPRGYEQYF
.	TRBD1	TRBV2	TRBJ2-3	TGTGCCAGCAGTCGGACTCGGACAGGGGGTACGCAGTATTTT	CASSRTRTGGTQYF
.	.	TRBV7-3	TRBJ2-1	TGTGCCAGCAGCCGACGCGGCAGGGCTTCCTACAATGAGCAGTTCTTC	CASSRRGRASYNEQFF
.	.	TRBV28	TRBJ1-3	TGTGCCAGCAATGAACGACAGCCAGGAAACACCATATATTTT	CASNERQPGNTIYF
.	.	TRBV4-1	TRBJ2-5	TGCGCCAGCAGCCAAGTACCCTTTGGAGCGGGAGAGACCCAGTACTTC	CASSQVPFGAGETQYF
.	TRBD1	TRBV12-5	TRBJ1-5	TGTGCTAGTGGTTTGACGGGACAGGCCTGGAATAGCAATCAGCCCCAGCATTTT	CASGLTGQAWNSNQPQHF
.	TRBD1	TRBV19	TRBJ2-2	TGTGCCAGTAGTCCAGGGACAGGGAACACCGGGGAGCTGTTTTTT	CASSPGTGNTGELFF
.	.	TRBV15	TRBJ1-5	TGTGCCACCAGCCCGCAGTGGGGAGACCAGCCCCAGCATTTT	CATSPQWGDQPQHF
.	.	TRBV28	TRBJ1-6	TGTGCCAGCAGTTTATACGGGAATTCACCCCTCCACTTT	CASSLYGNSPLHF
few	TRBD2	TRBV2	TRBJ2-1	TGTGCCAGCAGCGCCGTCCTGGCGGGGGGTTTTAATGAGCAGTTCTTC	CASSAVLAGGFNEQFF
.	TRBD2	TRBV18	TRBJ2-3	TGTGCCAGCTCAACCGCTAACGGGAGGGCTGGAGATACGCAGTATTTT	CASSTANGRAGDTQYF